This T cell receptor (beta chain) came from a study of T cell responses to AZD1222 COVID-19 vaccine. This clone appeared a few times. The assay was immunoSEQ multiplex PCR, and TCRdb's table has in-frame clones only and misses some. The sample includes approximately 200,000 clones, about 87% of them seen just once. Germline V gives CDR1 LNHDA, CDR2 SQIVND (reference sequence). V gave up 10 bases and J gave up 3 bases; unmatched junction bases: 4. This CDR3 spans 14 amino acids. The TCR originated in an adult in good health. Sequencing used peripheral blood, obtained on day 0 of MenACWY control vaccination. The chain recombines TRBV19 with TRBJ2-2; 11 bases agree with TRBD1. The CDR3 bases are TGTGCCACCAGGGACAGGGGGGACACCGGGGAGCTGTTTTTT. Protein: CATRDRGDTGELFF.